One T cell receptor (beta chain) is described in this entry. The source of the sample is a study of cytomegalovirus exposure and HLA in healthy donors. Both 60 Vbeta primers and 13 Jbeta primers went into the PCR. The assay was immunoSEQ multiplex PCR, and TCRdb's table has in-frame clones only and misses some. Of fewer than 200,000 clones in the sample, around 69% were seen once. Sequenced input: PBMCs. The clonotype originates from a man aged 55 to 70 in good health and CMV-seronegative.

The CDR3 nucleotides are TGTGCCAGTAGTATAGGGACAGGGATCGGCTATAATTCACCCCTCCACTTT. Translation gives CASSIGTGIGYNSPLHF. V is TRBV19 and J is TRBJ1-6, with 8 nucleotides matching TRBD1. This CDR3 is built from 17 residues. Germline CDR1 and CDR2: LNHDA and SQIVND (reference sequence). V shed 1 base and J 3 bases; nucleotides not matched to a gene: 5.